This entry lists 9 T cell receptor beta chains sequenced from one sample in a study of blood T cell repertoires in COVID-19. Repertoires were generated with immunoSEQ multiplex PCR, while TCRdb's copy carries only in-frame clones and drops some. The repertoire has around 81,000 clones, more than 75% of them found once; the top ten carry about 2.1%. The source material was peripheral blood. Receptors originate from a woman in her sixties or seventies with acute or convalescent COVID-19.

The rearrangement links TRBV7-9 to TRBJ2-2, with TRBD1 as a possible D gene (5 bases). Germline values: CDR1 SEHNR, CDR2 FQNEAQ (reference sequence). The CDR3 runs to 14 residues. V was shortened by 5 bases and J by 6 bases, with 13 bases between the two germline ends. The DNA for the CDR3 is TGTGCCAGCAGCCAAAACTGGGGCGCCGGGGAGCTGTTTTTT. Its translation is CASSQNWGAGELFF.

This chain links TRBV6-5 with TRBJ1-1, with D perhaps TRBD1 (5 bases). CDR3 size: 14 residues. Trimming left V 6 bases short and J 3 bases short, with 14 bases between. Germline values: CDR1 MNHEY, CDR2 SVGAGI. The CDR3 here is CASREFRDYTEAFF. CDR3 in DNA: TGTGCCAGCAGAGAGTTCAGGGACTACACTGAAGCTTTCTTT.

J is TRBJ2-1 and V is TRBV10-3; a possible D gene is TRBD1 (6 bases). CDR3 length: 17 amino acids. CDR1 is ENHRY and CDR2 is SYGVKD in the germline V gene. Trimming took 2 bases from V and 6 from J, leaving 20 bases between them. In DNA form, the CDR3 reads TGTGCCATCAGTGAGGATACAGGGTACCGAATTGGCAATGAGCAGTTCTTC. This codes for CAISEDTGYRIGNEQFF.

Only a few counts were recorded for this clone. The V and J genes are TRBV2 and TRBJ1-1; D may be TRBD1 (5 bases). The length of the CDR3 is 14 residues. Germline values: CDR1 SNHLY, CDR2 FYNNEI. The V and J ends lost 7 bases and 3 bases respectively, with 15 bases between them. The CDR3 here is CASNIRVDHTEAFF. The CDR3 region has the DNA TGTGCCAGCAACATCAGGGTAGATCACACTGAAGCTTTCTTT.

This chain uses TRBV5-1 with TRBJ1-1; TRBD1 aligns across 8 bases. Germline V gives CDR1 SGHRS, CDR2 YFSETQ. V was pared by 0 bases and J by 11 bases, with 3 bases of the junction left unmatched. The CDR3 runs to 12 residues. The CDR3 DNA reads TGCGCCAGCAGCTTGGGGGACAGGAGGGCTTTCTTT. This encodes CASSLGDRRAFF.

The gene calls are TRBV10-2 and TRBJ2-3; unclear D gene. Germline V gene sequence: CDR1 WSHSY, CDR2 SAAADI. The CDR3 consists of 14 residues. With 3 bases removed from V and 2 bases from J, the gap between germline ends came to 9 bases. CDR3 protein: CASSDSRYTDTQYF. CDR3 DNA: TGCGCCAGCAGTGATTCGCGGTACACAGATACGCAGTATTTT.

The chain links TRBV9 to TRBJ2-2; D is perhaps TRBD1 (5 bases). The ends were cut back, 0 bases at V and 4 bases at J, with 7 bases in the middle. Per the germline V gene, CDR1 is SGDLS and CDR2 is YYNGEE. The CDR3 extends over 14 amino acids. The CDR3 sequence is CASSVARATGELFF. DNA for the CDR3: TGTGCCAGCAGCGTAGCCAGGGCCACCGGGGAGCTGTTTTTT.

The chain is built from TRBV7-2 and TRBJ2-7; 12 nucleotides match TRBD2. Trimming removed 5 bases from V and 4 bases from J; junction bases left unmatched: 6. CDR3 length: 15 residues. In germline, CDR1 is SGHTA, CDR2 FQGNSA. The DNA of the CDR3 is TGTGCCAGCAGCCTGACTAGCGGGAGTTTGTACGAGCAGTACTTC. Residues: CASSLTSGSLYEQYF.

This clone was detected once. The chain uses TRBV9 and TRBJ2-7, with D maybe TRBD1 (5 bases). The CDR3 loop spans 19 amino acids. CDR1 is SGDLS, CDR2 YYNGEE, per germline. Trimming pared 1 base from V and 4 bases from J, leaving 27 bases between. The CDR3 region has the DNA TGTGCCAGCAGCGTACCAGGACCAGGGCCACTTCGAATCTCATACGAGCAGTACTTC. This translates into CASSVPGPGPLRISYEQYF. The full variable domain, its missing parts supplied by reference TRBV9 and TRBJ2-7, is DSGVTQTPKHLITATGQRVTLRCSPRSGDLSVYWYQQSLDQGLQFLIQYYNGEERAKGNILERFSAQQFPDLHSELNLSSLELGDSALYFCASSVPGPGPLRISYEQYFGPGTRLTVT.